The 30 T cell receptor beta chains in this list originate from one sample, sequenced in a study of Ad26.COV2.S vaccination and SARS-CoV-2 variants. Measured with immunoSEQ multiplex PCR; TCRdb has only the in-frame clones, and not every one. This table has roughly 330,000 clones, roughly 90% appearing once. Regarding treatment: 19 received Ad26.COV2.S at low or high dose, single or two shots; 5 received placebo; per-sample allocation not given. Collection of the samples took place on day 63 after the first injection of vaccine or placebo. The input for sequencing was peripheral blood, taken in a trial of Ad26.COV2.S vaccine versus placebo. The source of these receptors is a person between 18 and 60 years old who received the Ad26.COV2.S COVID-19 vaccine or a placebo.

The chain employs TRBV24-1 and TRBJ2-7; TRBD2 agrees at 8 bases. J gave up 0 bases and V 3 bases, and 3 bases lay outside the gene matches. Germline values: CDR1 KGHDR, CDR2 SFDVKD. This CDR3 is 15 amino acids long. The CDR3 DNA sequence: TGTGCCACCAGTGATAGGCGGGGGGTCTCCTACGAGCAGTACGTC. It translates to CATSDRRGVSYEQYV.

This clone occurred a few times. V usage is TRBV7-6 and J usage is TRBJ1-3, with 8 nucleotides matching TRBD1. CDR1 and CDR2 (germline): SGHVS, FNYEAQ. The CDR3 is made up of 15 amino acids. V dropped 5 bases and J dropped 1; count of bases not matched to a gene: 4. In DNA, the CDR3 is TGTGCCAGCAGCCGACGGACAGGGTCTGGAAACACCATATATTTT. It specifies CASSRRTGSGNTIYF.

This rearrangement joins TRBV19 to TRBJ2-1; 9 bases fit TRBD2. Germline CDR1 and CDR2: LNHDA and SQIVND (reference sequence). The CDR3 is 16 amino acids. The V and J ends lost 1 base and 4 bases, in that order; junction bases with no gene match: 5. The CDR3 bases are TGTGCCAGTAGTATAGTAAGGCTAGCGGGATACAATGAGCAGTTCTTC. It is translated as CASSIVRLAGYNEQFF.

The chain joins TRBV27 to TRBJ2-1; possibly TRBD1 for D (6 bases). V lost 9 bases and J lost 6, with 12 bases in between. CDR3 length: 12 residues. Germline CDR1 is MNHEY and CDR2 is SMNVEV (reference sequence). The CDR3 reads CARYQGLNEQFF. In nucleotides, the CDR3 is TGTGCCAGGTACCAGGGGCTCAATGAGCAGTTCTTC.

The chain uses TRBV30 and TRBJ2-7; D unclear. The ends were cut back, 3 bases at V and 5 bases at J, with 8 bases in the middle. The CDR3 is 11 residues long. Germline V gene lookup returns CDR1 GTSNPN and CDR2 SVGIG (reference sequence). CDR3 bases: TGTGCCTGGAGCACCTCTCACGAGCAGTACGTC. Translation gives CAWSTSHEQYV.

V is TRBV9 and J is TRBJ1-4; D unresolved. CDR3 size: 16 residues. Germline V gene lookup returns CDR1 SGDLS and CDR2 YYNGEE. V was pared by 0 bases and J by 1 base, with 10 bases between. CDR3 loop: CASSVGMGITNEKLFF. For the CDR3, the DNA is TGTGCCAGCAGCGTAGGGATGGGGATAACTAATGAAAAACTGTTTTTT.

The genes are TRBV7-2 and TRBJ1-3; possible D gene TRBD1, 5 bases. V was shortened by 1 base and J by 2 bases, with 18 bases between the two germline ends. This CDR3 region has 18 residues. Germline V gene sequence: CDR1 SGHTA, CDR2 FQGNSA. The CDR3 is CASSLGWGEKVAGNTIYF. CDR3 in DNA: TGTGCCAGCAGCTTAGGCTGGGGGGAAAAAGTTGCTGGAAACACCATATATTTT.

The V gene is TRBV7-9, the J gene TRBJ2-1, with 10 bases fitting TRBD2. The junction had 5 bases not matched to a gene; V was cut back by 5 bases and J by 4 bases. Germline CDR1 reads SEHNR; CDR2 reads FQNEAQ (reference sequence). This CDR3 is 15 amino acids long. CDR3 sequence: CASSPTSGEYNEQFF. DNA for the CDR3: TGTGCCAGCAGCCCAACTAGCGGGGAGTACAATGAGCAGTTCTTC.

This sequence joins TRBV19 and TRBJ1-5, with D tentatively TRBD1 (5 bases). Germline loops: CDR1 LNHDA, CDR2 SQIVND (reference sequence). This CDR3 contains 17 residues. V lost 8 bases and J 0 bases, leaving 20 bases between the germline ends. The CDR3 bases are TGTGCCAGTTTGCCGACAGTCTTTACCTATAGCAATCAGCCCCAGCATTTT. This translates into CASLPTVFTYSNQPQHF.

The rearrangement joins TRBV29-1 to TRBJ2-3, with D uncertain. CDR1 is SQVTM, CDR2 ANQGSEA, per germline. V was trimmed by 5 bases and J by 8 bases, leaving 5 bases between them. This CDR3 region has 9 residues. This CDR3 reads CSVWATQYF. In nucleotides, the CDR3 is TGCAGCGTTTGGGCTACGCAGTATTTT.

This chain joins TRBV2 and TRBJ1-2; 7 nucleotides line up with TRBD1. The ends lost 4 bases at V and 4 bases at J; junction bases unmatched: 12. Germline V gene data show CDR1 as SNHLY and CDR2 as FYNNEI. CDR3 length: 16 amino acids. Written as DNA, the CDR3 is TGTGCCAGCAGTGCATTCCGTTCGCAGGGGGGCTATGGCTACACCTTC. Its protein is CASSAFRSQGGYGYTF.

This chain connects TRBV5-4 to TRBJ2-7; TRBD1 agrees at 8 bases. CDR3 length: 17 amino acids. Germline CDR1 and CDR2: SGHNT and YYREEE (reference sequence). V lost 3 bases, J lost 1 base, and 12 bases stayed unmatched. The CDR3 sequence is CASSSHPGQAPSYEQYV. DNA of the CDR3: TGTGCCAGCAGCTCTCACCCGGGACAGGCCCCATCCTACGAGCAGTACGTC.

The J gene is TRBJ1-2, the V gene TRBV19; 7 nucleotides line up with TRBD1. The CDR3 covers 15 residues. From germline, CDR1 is LNHDA and CDR2 SQIVND (reference sequence). The trim removed 3 bases at V and 5 bases at J, leaving 9 bases unmatched. The DNA for the CDR3 is TGTGCCAGTAGTATTGTTGGGGACAGCTCATATGGCTACACCTTC. It is translated as CASSIVGDSSYGYTF.

The V and J genes are TRBV20-1 and TRBJ1-2; no clear D gene. This CDR3 spans 9 amino acids. Between the trimmed V and J ends, which lost 6 bases and 8 bases, there was a span of 7 bases. Germline CDR1 DFQATT, CDR2 SNEGSKA (reference sequence). As DNA, the CDR3 is TGCAGTGCCCTTGAGGGCTACACCTTC. Its translation is CSALEGYTF.

The J gene is TRBJ1-1, the V gene TRBV18, with a weak D call TRBD1 (5 bases). Germline V CDR1 and CDR2: KGHSH, LQKENI. The V and J ends lost 4 bases and 4 bases respectively, with 13 bases between them. This CDR3 has 14 residues. The CDR3 sequence is CASSRGGGVTEAFF. CDR3 DNA sequence: TGTGCCAGCTCACGAGGCGGGGGTGTCACTGAAGCTTTCTTT.

The chain links TRBV5-1 to TRBJ1-2; TRBD1 is a possible D gene (6 bases). Germline V lookup: CDR1 SGHRS, CDR2 YFSETQ. Trimming left V 1 base short and J 0 bases short, with 13 bases between. The CDR3 spans 16 residues. The CDR3 spells CASSLPGVGANYGYTF. CDR3 coding DNA: TGCGCCAGCAGCTTGCCAGGGGTAGGGGCTAACTATGGCTACACCTTC.

The chain is built from TRBV28 and TRBJ1-6; 9 bases are shared with TRBD1. Germline lookup yields CDR1 MDHEN and CDR2 SYDVKM. This CDR3 has 15 amino acids. Trimming removed 5 bases from V and 7 bases from J; junction bases left unmatched: 6. CDR3 amino acids: CASSPPDRGNSPLHF. CDR3 nucleotide sequence: TGTGCCAGCAGTCCCCCAGACAGGGGGAATTCACCCCTCCACTTT.

The chain uses TRBV10-3 and TRBJ1-2; D perhaps matches TRBD1 (5 bases). The V gene's germline CDR1 is ENHRY and CDR2 SYGVKD. The CDR3 consists of 14 residues. V lost 1 base, J lost 7 bases, and 13 bases lay in between. The CDR3 DNA is TGTGCCATCAGTGAGTTCCAGGGAGGGTTTGGCTACACCTTC. Protein: CAISEFQGGFGYTF.

This chain connects TRBV11-3 to TRBJ2-1, with 13 positions matching TRBD2. Germline V CDR1 and CDR2: SGHNT, YENEEA. With 0 bases clipped from V and 8 bases from J, the junction kept 1 base outside the gene matches. CDR3 length equals 15 residues. CDR3 amino acids: CASSLDGLAGDEQFF. CDR3 bases: TGTGCCAGCAGCTTAGACGGACTAGCGGGAGATGAGCAGTTCTTC.

The CDR3 here is CASSFRDRVPREAFF. In nucleotides, the CDR3 is TGTGCCAGCAGTTTCCGGGACAGGGTGCCTCGGGAAGCTTTCTTT. The chain is built from TRBV11-2 and TRBJ1-1; TRBD1 aligns across 9 bases. The V gene end was trimmed by 6 bases and the J gene end by 8 bases; junction bases not matched to a gene: 13. The V gene's germline CDR1 is SGHAT and CDR2 FQNNGV. The CDR3 extends over 15 amino acids.

The chain is built from TRBV6-5 and TRBJ1-5; D is unresolved. The germline gives CDR1 MNHEY, CDR2 SVGAGI. CDR3 size: 15 residues. V gave up 6 bases and J gave up 2 bases, with 14 bases separating them. CDR3 protein: CASSRTAYGNQPQHF. CDR3 nucleotides: TGTGCCAGCAGCCGGACCGCATACGGCAATCAGCCCCAGCATTTT.

V gene TRBV18 combines with J gene TRBJ2-3; unclear D gene. This CDR3 comprises 13 residues. CDR1 is KGHSH and CDR2 is LQKENI in the germline V gene. V lost 0 bases and J 3 bases, leaving 4 bases between the germline ends. CDR3 amino acids: CASSPPTTDTQYF. CDR3 DNA sequence: TGTGCCAGCTCACCACCGACGACAGATACGCAGTATTTT.

V usage is TRBV11-3 and J usage is TRBJ2-2, with D hard to call. V was pared by 5 bases and J by 6 bases, with 13 bases between. The CDR3 contains 14 residues. Germline V gene sequence: CDR1 SGHNT, CDR2 YENEEA. The CDR3 nucleotides read TGTGCCAGCAGCCTGTTCCGGGCTGCCGGGGAGCTGTTTTTT. Its translation is CASSLFRAAGELFF.

The chain carries TRBV18 and TRBJ1-5; 8 nucleotides match TRBD1. Germline CDR1 is KGHSH and CDR2 is LQKENI. With V trimmed by 5 bases and J by 4 bases, 7 bases remained unmatched. The CDR3 is made up of 15 amino acids. DNA for the CDR3: TGTGCCAGCTCATTCGGACAGGGCTATAATCAGCCCCAGCATTTT. Translating it yields CASSFGQGYNQPQHF.

This clone was detected only once. V gene TRBV3-1 (or the pseudogene TRBV3-2) combines with J gene TRBJ1-3; possibly TRBD1 for D (6 bases). V was clipped by 0 bases and J by 4 bases, with 10 bases between them. Germline-derived CDR1 and CDR2 are LGHDT and YNNKEL (reference sequence). This CDR3 has 15 residues. The CDR3 DNA reads as TGTGCCAGCAGCCAAGACAGGGGCTCGGGAAACACCATATATTTT. This encodes CASSQDRGSGNTIYF.

This rearrangement joins TRBV19 to TRBJ1-1; TRBD1 is a possible D gene (5 bases). V gave up 2 bases and J gave up 5 bases, with 12 bases separating them. From germline, CDR1 is LNHDA and CDR2 SQIVND (reference sequence). This CDR3 has 14 amino acids. CDR3 coding DNA: TGTGCCAGTAGTATAAAGGGGCTTTTGACTGAAGCTTTCTTT. Encoded protein: CASSIKGLLTEAFF.

This chain joins TRBV21-1 and TRBJ2-1; the table assigns TRBD1, which was not confirmed against the DNA. TRBV21-1 counts as a pseudogene. The CDR3 spans 10 residues. CDR3 in amino acids: CASYTYKEFF. CDR3 in DNA: TGTGCCAGCTATACGTACAAAGAGTTCTTC.

In the case of this clone: At one end, the junction sequence differs from germline, possibly due to a read error. The CDR3 bases are TGTGCCAGCGGTGATGCTGGCTTGGGTAATCAGCCCCAGCATTTT. Protein product: CASGDAGLGNQPQHF. The chain links TRBV2 to TRBJ1-5; D is ambiguous. This CDR3 has 15 residues. The V gene's germline CDR1 is SNHLY and CDR2 FYNNEI.

This chain connects TRBV18 to TRBJ1-2; TRBD1 agrees at 12 bases. The CDR3 covers 18 residues. The ends lost 1 base at V and 2 bases at J; junction bases unmatched: 8. CDR1 and CDR2 from the germline V gene are KGHSH and LQKENI. CDR3 sequence: CASSPLGTGGDHNYGYTF. Written as DNA, the CDR3 is TGTGCCAGCTCACCACTCGGGACAGGGGGCGATCACAACTATGGCTACACCTTC.

This chain links TRBV6-5 with TRBJ1-1, with TRBD1 identical over 7 bases. This CDR3 comprises 15 residues. CDR1 and CDR2 from the germline V gene are MNHEY and SVGAGI. Trimming removed 4 bases from V and 0 bases from J; junction bases left unmatched: 5. The CDR3 sequence is CASSSGQAMNTEAFF. CDR3 nucleotide sequence: TGTGCCAGCAGTTCCGGACAGGCCATGAACACTGAAGCTTTCTTT.